This TCR beta chain was sequenced during a study of blood T cell repertoires in COVID-19. Study-wide background: The analysed material was cDNA or gDNA that came from T cells, B-cell-depleted T cells, or PBMCs.

This CDR3 comprises 13 residues. CDR1 is SGHDT, CDR2 YYEEEE, per germline. Trimming took 4 bases from V and 5 from J, leaving 12 bases between them. The sample holds a few counts of this clone. Sequencing was performed with immunoSEQ multiplex PCR; in TCRdb, only in-frame clones are kept and a portion is missing. The sample has some 83,000 clones; under 90% are singletons. The rearrangement uses TRBV5-6 and TRBJ1-1; a possible D gene is TRBD1 (5 bases). The clonotype comes from a man aged 80 or over with acute or convalescent COVID-19. Sequenced sample: peripheral blood. The CDR3 DNA is TGTGCCAGCAGCGCCAGGGTAAGGACTGAAGCTTTCTTT. Translation: CASSARVRTEAFF.